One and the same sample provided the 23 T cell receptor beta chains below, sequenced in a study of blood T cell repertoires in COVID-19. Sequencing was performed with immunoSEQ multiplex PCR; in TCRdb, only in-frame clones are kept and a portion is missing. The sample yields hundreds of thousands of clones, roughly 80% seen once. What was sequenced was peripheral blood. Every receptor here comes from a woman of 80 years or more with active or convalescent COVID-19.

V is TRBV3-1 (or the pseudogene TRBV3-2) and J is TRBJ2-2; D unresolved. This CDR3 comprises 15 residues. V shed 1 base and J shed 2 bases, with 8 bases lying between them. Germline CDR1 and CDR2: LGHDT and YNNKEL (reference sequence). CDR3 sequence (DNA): TGTGCCAGCAGCCAAGGACACCGAAACACCGGGGAGCTGTTTTTT. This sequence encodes CASSQGHRNTGELFF.

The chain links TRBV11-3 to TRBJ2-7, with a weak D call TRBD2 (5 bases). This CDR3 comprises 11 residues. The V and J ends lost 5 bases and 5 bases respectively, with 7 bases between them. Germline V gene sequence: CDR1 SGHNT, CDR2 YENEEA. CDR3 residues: CASSPGNEQYF. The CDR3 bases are TGTGCCAGCAGCCCGGGGAACGAGCAGTACTTC. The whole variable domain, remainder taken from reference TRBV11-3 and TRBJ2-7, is EAGVVQSPRYKIIEKKQPVAFWCNPISGHNTLYWYLQNLGQGPELLIRYENEEAVDDSQLPKDRFSAERLKGVDSTLKIQPAELGDSAVYLCASSPGNEQYFGPGTRLTVT.

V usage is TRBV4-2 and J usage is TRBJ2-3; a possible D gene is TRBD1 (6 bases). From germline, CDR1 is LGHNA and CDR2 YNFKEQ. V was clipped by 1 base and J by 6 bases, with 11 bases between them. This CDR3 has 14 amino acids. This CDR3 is CASSQGRGPDTQYF. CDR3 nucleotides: TGTGCCAGCAGCCAAGGCAGGGGCCCCGATACGCAGTATTTT.

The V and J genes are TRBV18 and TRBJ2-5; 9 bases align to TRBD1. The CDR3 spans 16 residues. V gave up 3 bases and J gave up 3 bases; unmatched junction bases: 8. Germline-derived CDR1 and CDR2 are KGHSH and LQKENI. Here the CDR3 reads CASSPLGQGLEETQYF. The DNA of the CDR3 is TGTGCCAGCTCACCCCTCGGACAGGGGTTAGAAGAGACCCAGTACTTC.

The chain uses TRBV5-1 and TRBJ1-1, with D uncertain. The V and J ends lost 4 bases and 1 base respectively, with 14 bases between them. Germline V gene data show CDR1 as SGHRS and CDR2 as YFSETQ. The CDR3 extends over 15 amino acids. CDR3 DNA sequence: TGCGCCAGCAGCGGAGCTCTTTCAGCGAACACTGAAGCTTTCTTT. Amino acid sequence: CASSGALSANTEAFF.

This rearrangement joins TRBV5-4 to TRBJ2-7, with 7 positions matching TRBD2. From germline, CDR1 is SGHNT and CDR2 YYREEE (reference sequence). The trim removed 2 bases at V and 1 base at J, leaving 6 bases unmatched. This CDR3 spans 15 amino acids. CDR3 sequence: CASSFASGNSYEQYF. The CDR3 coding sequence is TGTGCCAGCAGCTTCGCAAGCGGGAATTCCTACGAGCAGTACTTC.

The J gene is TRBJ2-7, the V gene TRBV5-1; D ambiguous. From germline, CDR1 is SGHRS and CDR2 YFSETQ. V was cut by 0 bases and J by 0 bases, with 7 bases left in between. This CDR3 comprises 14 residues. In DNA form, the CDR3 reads TGCGCCAGCAGCTTGGACCACACCTCCTACGAGCAGTACTTC. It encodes CASSLDHTSYEQYF.

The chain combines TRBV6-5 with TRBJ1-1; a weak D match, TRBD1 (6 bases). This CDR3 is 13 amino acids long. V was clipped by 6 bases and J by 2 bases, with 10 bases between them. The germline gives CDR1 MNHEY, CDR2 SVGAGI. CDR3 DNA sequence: TGTGCCAGCAGGGGACAAGCCAACACTGAAGCTTTCTTT. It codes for CASRGQANTEAFF.

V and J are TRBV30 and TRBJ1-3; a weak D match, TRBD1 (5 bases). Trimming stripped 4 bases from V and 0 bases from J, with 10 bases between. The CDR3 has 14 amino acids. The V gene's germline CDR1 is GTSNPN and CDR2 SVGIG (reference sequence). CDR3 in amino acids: CAWNAGRSGNTIYF. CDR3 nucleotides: TGTGCCTGGAATGCAGGGCGCTCTGGAAACACCATATATTTT.

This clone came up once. CDR3 protein: CASSQGPAGGGTSSTDTQYF. CDR3 sequence (DNA): TGCGCCAGCAGCCAAGGTCCAGCGGGGGGGGGAACCTCTAGCACAGATACGCAGTATTTT. V usage is TRBV4-3 and J usage is TRBJ2-3; 10 positions agree with TRBD2. The V segment lost 1 base and the J segment 0 bases; nucleotides outside the gene matches: 13. There are 20 residues in the CDR3. The germline V gene has CDR1 LGHNA and CDR2 YSLEER.

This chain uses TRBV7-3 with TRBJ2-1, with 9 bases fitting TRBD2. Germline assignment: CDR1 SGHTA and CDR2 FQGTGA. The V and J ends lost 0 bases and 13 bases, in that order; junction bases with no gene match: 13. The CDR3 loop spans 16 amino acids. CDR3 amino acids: CASSLTPGRAGGTQFF. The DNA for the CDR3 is TGTGCCAGCAGCTTAACCCCCGGACGAGCGGGAGGAACCCAGTTCTTC.

Here the CDR3 reads CASSPGTGNSPLHF. Written as DNA, the CDR3 is TGTGCCAGCTCACCAGGGACAGGGAATTCACCCCTCCACTTT. The V and J genes are TRBV18 and TRBJ1-6; 9 nucleotides match TRBD1. The junction had 0 bases not matched to a gene; V was cut back by 2 bases and J by 7 bases. CDR1 is KGHSH and CDR2 is LQKENI in the germline V gene. There are 14 residues in the CDR3.

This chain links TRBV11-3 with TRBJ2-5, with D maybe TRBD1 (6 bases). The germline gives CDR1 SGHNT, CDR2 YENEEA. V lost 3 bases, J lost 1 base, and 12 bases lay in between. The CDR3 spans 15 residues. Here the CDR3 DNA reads TGTGCCAGCAGCTTGACCGGGACACCCCAAGAGACCCAGTACTTC. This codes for CASSLTGTPQETQYF.

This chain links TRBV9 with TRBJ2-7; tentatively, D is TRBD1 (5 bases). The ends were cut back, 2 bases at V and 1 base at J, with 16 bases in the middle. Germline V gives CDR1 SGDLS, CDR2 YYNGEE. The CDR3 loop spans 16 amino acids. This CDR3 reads CASSVDTSGPSYEQYF. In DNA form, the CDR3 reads TGTGCCAGCAGCGTGGATACCTCAGGGCCTTCCTACGAGCAGTACTTC.

CDR3 residues: CAISQLAGFSTDTQYF. CDR3 sequence (DNA): TGTGCCATCAGCCAACTAGCGGGATTTAGCACAGATACGCAGTATTTT. V and J are TRBV10-3 and TRBJ2-3; the match to TRBD2 covers 10 bases. V shed 6 bases, J shed 0 bases, and the junction held 6 bases outside the gene matches. Germline-derived CDR1 and CDR2 are ENHRY and SYGVKD. The CDR3 is made up of 16 amino acids.

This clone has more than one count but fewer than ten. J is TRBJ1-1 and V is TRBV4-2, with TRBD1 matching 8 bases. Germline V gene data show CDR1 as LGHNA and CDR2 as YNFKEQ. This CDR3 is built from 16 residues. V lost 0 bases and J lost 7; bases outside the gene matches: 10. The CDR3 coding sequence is TGTGCCAGCAGCCAAGATCAAGGGACAGGATTCGGTGAAGCTTTCTTT. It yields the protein CASSQDQGTGFGEAFF.

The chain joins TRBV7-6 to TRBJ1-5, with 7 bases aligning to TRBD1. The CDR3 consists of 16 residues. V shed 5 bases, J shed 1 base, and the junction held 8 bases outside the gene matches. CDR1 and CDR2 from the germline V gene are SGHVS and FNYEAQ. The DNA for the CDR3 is TGTGCCAGCAGCCTTCTACCGGGACAGAGCAATCAGCCCCAGCATTTT. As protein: CASSLLPGQSNQPQHF.

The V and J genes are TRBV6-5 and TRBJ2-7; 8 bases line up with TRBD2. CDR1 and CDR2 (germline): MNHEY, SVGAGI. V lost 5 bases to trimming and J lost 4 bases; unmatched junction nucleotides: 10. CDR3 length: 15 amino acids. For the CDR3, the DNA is TGTGCCAGCAGTCCCCTGCGGGGGGCGGGTTACGAGCAGTACTTC. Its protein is CASSPLRGAGYEQYF.

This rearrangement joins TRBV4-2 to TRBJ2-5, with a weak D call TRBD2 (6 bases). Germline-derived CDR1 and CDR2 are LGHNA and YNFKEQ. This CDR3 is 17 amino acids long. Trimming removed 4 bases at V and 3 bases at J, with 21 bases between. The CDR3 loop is CASSPRLGGSWEETQYF. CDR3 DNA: TGTGCCAGCAGCCCTCGACTAGGCGGGTCTTGGGAAGAGACCCAGTACTTC.

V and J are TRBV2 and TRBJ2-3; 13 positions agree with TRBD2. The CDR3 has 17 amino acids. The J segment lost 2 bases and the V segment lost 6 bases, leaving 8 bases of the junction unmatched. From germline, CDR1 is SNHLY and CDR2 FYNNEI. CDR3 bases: TGTGCCAGCAGGGTCCAACTAGCGGGAGGGCTCACAGATACGCAGTATTTT. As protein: CASRVQLAGGLTDTQYF.

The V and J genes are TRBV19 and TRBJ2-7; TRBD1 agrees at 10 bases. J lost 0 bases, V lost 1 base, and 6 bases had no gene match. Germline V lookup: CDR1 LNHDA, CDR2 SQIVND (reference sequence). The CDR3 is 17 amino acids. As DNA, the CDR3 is TGTGCCAGTAGTATAGTCCCCCGGGACAGGGGCTCCTACGAGCAGTACTTC. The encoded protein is CASSIVPRDRGSYEQYF. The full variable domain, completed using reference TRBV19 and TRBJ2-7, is DGGITQSPKYLFRKEGQNVTLSCEQNLNHDAMYWYRQDPGQGLRLIYYSQIVNDFQKGDIAEGYSVSREKKESFPLTVTSAQKNPTAFYLCASSIVPRDRGSYEQYFGPGTRLTVT.

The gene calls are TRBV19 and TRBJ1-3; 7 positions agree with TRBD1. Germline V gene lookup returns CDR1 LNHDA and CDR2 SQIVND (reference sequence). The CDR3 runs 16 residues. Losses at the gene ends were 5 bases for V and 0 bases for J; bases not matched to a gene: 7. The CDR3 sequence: CASSDSGGNSGNTIYF. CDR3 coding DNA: TGTGCCAGTAGTGATTCAGGGGGGAACTCTGGAAACACCATATATTTT.

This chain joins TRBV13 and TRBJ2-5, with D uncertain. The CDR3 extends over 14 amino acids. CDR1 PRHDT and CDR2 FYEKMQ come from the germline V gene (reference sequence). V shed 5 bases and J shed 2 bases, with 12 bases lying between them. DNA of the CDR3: TGTGCCAGCAGCCCCCTGGGCAGACAAGAGACCCAGTACTTC. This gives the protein CASSPLGRQETQYF. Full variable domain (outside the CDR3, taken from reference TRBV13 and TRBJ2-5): AAGVIQSPRHLIKEKRETATLKCYPIPRHDTVYWYQQGPGQDPQFLISFYEKMQSDKGSIPDRFSAQQFSDYHSELNMSSLELGDSALYFCASSPLGRQETQYFGPGTRLLVL.